The source of this T cell receptor (beta chain) is a study of T cell repertoires in ileal Crohn's disease. Study background: Surgery for a complication: stricturing in roughly 61%, penetrating in 39%. Study findings and constraints: Mucosal expansions were suggested to be mainly CD8 T cells. All patients with clonality above 26.8% had endoscopic recurrence. Active smokers at surgery had more clonal expansions than non-smokers.

Clones were read by immunoSEQ multiplex PCR, and TCRdb kept only the in-frame ones, dropping some. The data hold some 7,100 clones, with approximately 74% observed a single time. Indicated time point: neoterminal ileum biopsy at postoperative endoscopy, about 6 months after surgery. This clone was picked up a small number of times. Antigen specificity is unknown. The CDR3 is 13 residues long. Germline V gives CDR1 GTSNPN, CDR2 SVGIG (reference sequence). Trimming stripped 4 bases from V and 4 bases from J, with 13 bases between. The origin of this receptor is an adult with Crohn's disease. The chain uses TRBV30 and TRBJ1-1, with D perhaps matching TRBD1 (5 bases). Sequencing was carried out using ileal tissue. The CDR3 bases are TGTGCCTGGAACTCCGTCGGGGGCACTGAAGCTTTCTTT. Residues: CAWNSVGGTEAFF.